Listed below are T cell receptor beta chains from one sample, sequenced in a study. TCRdb processed the RT-PCR reads anew with MiXCR; each CDR3 protein has one entry. The sample records hundreds of thousands of distinct CDR3 sequences, over 12% being singletons. Sequenced: memory CD4+ T cells from blood. These receptors all stem from a female donor in good health, serving as a healthy control. Each CDR3 is given with its conserved first and last residue. The order of the fields is D gene, V gene, clone size, J gene, CDR3 DNA, CDR3 protein. D genes are given only for firm matches. Size tells how often a clone was seen (once, few, many) or the class of an expanded clone, and some rows leave it out.

.,TRBV10-3,.,TRBJ1-1,TGTGCCATCAGTGAGAATCCCGGGACTTCCAAAGCTTTCTTT,CAISENPGTSKAFF
TRBD2,TRBV5-1,.,TRBJ2-3,TGTGCCAGCGGCTTGGCCGGGACTAGCGGCCCGGGGACAGATACGCAGTATTTT,CASGLAGTSGPGTDTQYF
TRBD2,TRBV6-5,many,TRBJ2-3,TGTGCCAGCAGTTGGAGCGGGACTAGCACAGATACGCAGTATTTT,CASSWSGTSTDTQYF
.,TRBV6-1,.,TRBJ1-2,TGTGCCGGCGAAGCCGTCTATGGCTACACCTTC,CAGEAVYGYTF
.,TRBV20-1,few,TRBJ2-7,TGCAGTGCTAGTTTCGGGACTGAGCAGTACTTC,CSASFGTEQYF
TRBD1,TRBV6-5,many,TRBJ1-2,TGTGCCAGCTCAACCTACAGGGGTTGGGGCTACACCTTC,CASSTYRGWGYTF
.,TRBV20-1,many,TRBJ2-1,TGCAGTGCTTCCTCGGATCGCAATGAGCAGTTCTTC,CSASSDRNEQFF
.,TRBV20-1,.,TRBJ1-6,TGCAGTGCTCGCCCTACCGGCTCCTATAATTCACCCCTCCACTTT,CSARPTGSYNSPLHF
.,TRBV12-3/TRBV12-4,few,TRBJ1-4,TGTGCCAGCAGCAGCCCTCCGGCTAATGAAAAACTGTTTTTT,CASSSPPANEKLFF
TRBD1,TRBV6-2/TRBV6-3,few,TRBJ2-4,TGTGCCAGCAGTCCCGGGACAGGGTTAGGCAAAAACATTCAGTACTTC,CASSPGTGLGKNIQYF
TRBD1,TRBV11-3,.,TRBJ2-2,TGTGCCAGCAGCGAGACAGGGGGCGCCTCCGGGGAGCTGTTTTTT,CASSETGGASGELFF
TRBD1,TRBV12-3/TRBV12-4,many,TRBJ1-4,TGTGCCAGCAGTGTCGACAGGGTGCAACTGTTTTTT,CASSVDRVQLFF
.,TRBV5-8,.,TRBJ2-7,TGTGCCAGCAGCGCACATAGCGTCTCCTCCTACGAGCAGTACTTC,CASSAHSVSSYEQYF
.,TRBV5-6,.,TRBJ1-4,TGTGCCAGCGGCAGGGAGGCTGAAAAACTGTTTTTT,CASGREAEKLFF
.,TRBV19,.,TRBJ1-1,TGTGCCAGTAGGGGTCGAGCTGAAGCTTTCTTT,CASRGRAEAFF
TRBD1,TRBV7-2,few,TRBJ2-7,TGTGCCAGCACGGAGCAGGGGGTAGGCGAGCAGTACTTC,CASTEQGVGEQYF
.,TRBV20-1,.,TRBJ1-5,TGCAGTGCTAGTTCTAAAGTCCAGCCCCAGCATTTT,CSASSKVQPQHF
.,TRBV2,once,TRBJ2-1,TGTGCCAGCAGTTACCTCGGGACACGACCCAATGAGCAGTTCTTC,CASSYLGTRPNEQFF
.,TRBV20-1,few,TRBJ2-5,TGCAGTGCCCCCCGGAGGGGAAAAGAGACCCAGTACTTC,CSAPRRGKETQYF
.,TRBV20-1,.,TRBJ1-2,TGCAGTGCCGTAACAGGGTCTAACTATGGCTACACCTTC,CSAVTGSNYGYTF
.,TRBV5-1,few,TRBJ1-1,TGCGCCAGCAGCTTGGCTGGGGGGCAGGGCACTGAAGCTTTCTTT,CASSLAGGQGTEAFF
.,TRBV6-5,few,TRBJ2-1,TGTGCCACCGGACTGGGGGCGGTTGAGCAGTTCTTC,CATGLGAVEQFF
TRBD2,TRBV6-6,.,TRBJ2-1,TGTGCCAGCACCCAGCTAGCGGGAGGGCCTTGGTTTGAGAATGAGCAGTTCTTC,CASTQLAGGPWFENEQFF
.,TRBV12-3/TRBV12-4,many,TRBJ2-1,TGTGCCAGCAGTCCACCACACGGGAGGCAGTTCTTC,CASSPPHGRQFF
.,TRBV12-3/TRBV12-4,many,TRBJ2-7,TGTGCCACAGGACAGACGGGCACTTACGAGCAGTACTTC,CATGQTGTYEQYF